This T cell receptor beta chain was sequenced for a study of blood T cell repertoires in COVID-19. Original analysis: It was from reference gene primer amplification that nucleated cell counts were estimated. Assay: immunoSEQ multiplex PCR; the TCRdb copy retains only in-frame clones and omits some. V and J calls and clone size are as listed in that table; D and trimming were resolved from the DNA. The table shows under 200,000 clones, with 65% to 85% occurring only once. V shed 6 bases and J shed 8 bases, with 8 bases lying between them. The CDR3 covers 11 residues. This TCR came from a middle-aged woman with acute COVID-19. V is TRBV12-3 or TRBV12-4 and J is TRBJ1-3, with D possibly TRBD1 on 5 matching bases. The specimen was PBMCs or T cells enriched from blood (not recorded which). The CDR3 reads CASRSRDTIYF. The DNA for the CDR3 is TGTGCCAGCAGGAGCAGGGACACCATATATTTT.